The clone carrying this T cell receptor beta chain has at least ten counts. The target antigen is unknown. The junction had 4 bases not matched to a gene; V was cut back by 5 bases and J by 3 bases. The germline CDR1 and CDR2 sequences are SGHVS and FQNEAQ. The CDR3 extends over 14 amino acids. The entry originates in a study of regulatory T cells in long-lasting Graves disease. Building of the TCR beta libraries involved iRepertoire HTBI primers and Arm-PCR of CDR3 regions. One entry per CDR3 protein results from TCRdb running MiXCR on the multiplex PCR reads. The data show 400,000 to 500,000 distinct CDR3 sequences, with around 17% seen just once and 20% to 25% held by the top ten. Study observations and caveats: Persistent cases of Graves' showed reduced TCR diversity relative to newly diagnosed patients.

Time point defined: newly diagnosed GD, antithyroid drugs for less than 3 months. The TCR library was made from RNA that had been extracted from PBMCs in TRIzol. These data were also reused for a study on T cells in Graves' hyperthyroidism and ophthalmopathy. That paper notes: The TCR CDR3 was amplified in a first-round RT-PCR using the HTBI primer set. The majority of expanded thyroid clonotypes above 0.001 also appeared in blood.

The receptor was derived from a woman aged 18-29 years with Graves disease. The V call is TRBV7-8, the J call TRBJ2-5, with 9 bases aligning to TRBD2. Sequencing used peripheral blood mononuclear cells (PBMCs), obtained at new diagnosis, from a patient treated with antithyroid drugs. The CDR3 DNA reads TGTGCCAGCAGCCCTAGCGGGACAAAAGAGACCCAGTACTTC. It is translated as CASSPSGTKETQYF.